This T cell receptor (beta chain) emerged from a study of OX40 agonist ivuxolimab in advanced cancers. Study overall: Patients receiving dose escalation had hepatocellular carcinoma, melanoma, renal cell or head and neck cancer.

This CDR3 has 18 residues. The V gene lost 0 bases and the J gene lost 3 bases, with 21 bases spanning the gap. The germline CDR1 and CDR2 sequences are SGDLS and YYNGEE. Sampling of blood occurred at baseline, cycle 4 day 1, and cycle 7 day 1. Generated by immunoSEQ multiplex PCR, the TCRdb table keeps only in-frame clones and is missing some. The data hold more than 12,000 clones, with about 83% observed a single time. The clonotype comes from an adult with an advanced solid tumor such as melanoma, head and neck, liver or kidney cancer. The chain couples TRBV9 to TRBJ2-5; D is undetermined. Sequences were derived from CD4+ or CD8+ T cells sorted from blood, sampled in a trial of the OX40 agonist ivuxolimab. The CDR3 spells CASSVGAGWKYDEETQYF. The CDR3 DNA reads TGTGCCAGCAGCGTAGGGGCAGGTTGGAAGTATGATGAAGAGACCCAGTACTTC.